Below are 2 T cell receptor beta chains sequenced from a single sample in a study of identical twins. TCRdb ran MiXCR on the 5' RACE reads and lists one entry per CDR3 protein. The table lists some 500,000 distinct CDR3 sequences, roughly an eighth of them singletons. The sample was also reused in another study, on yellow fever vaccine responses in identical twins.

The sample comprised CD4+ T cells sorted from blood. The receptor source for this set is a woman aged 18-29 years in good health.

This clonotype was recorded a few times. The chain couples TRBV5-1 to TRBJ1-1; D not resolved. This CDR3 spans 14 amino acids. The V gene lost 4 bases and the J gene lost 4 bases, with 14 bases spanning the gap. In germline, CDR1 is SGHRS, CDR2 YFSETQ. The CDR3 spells CASSLTRGSTEAFF. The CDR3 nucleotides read TGCGCCAGCAGCCTTACCCGAGGGAGCACTGAAGCTTTCTTT.

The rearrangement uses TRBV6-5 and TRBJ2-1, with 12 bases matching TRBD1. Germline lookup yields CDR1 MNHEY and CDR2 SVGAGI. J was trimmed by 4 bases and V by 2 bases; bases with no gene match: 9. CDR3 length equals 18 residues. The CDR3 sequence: CASSYHRGQGARYNEQFF. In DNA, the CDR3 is TGTGCCAGCAGTTACCATAGGGGACAGGGGGCGAGGTACAATGAGCAGTTCTTC.